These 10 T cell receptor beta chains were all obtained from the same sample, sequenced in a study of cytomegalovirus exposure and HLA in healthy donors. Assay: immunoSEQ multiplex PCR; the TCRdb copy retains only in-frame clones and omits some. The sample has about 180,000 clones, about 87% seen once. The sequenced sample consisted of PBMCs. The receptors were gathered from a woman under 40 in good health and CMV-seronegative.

This chain's CDR3 is CASSPGTDPNYGYTF. In DNA form, the CDR3 reads TGTGCCAGCTCGCCCGGGACAGACCCTAACTATGGCTACACCTTC. The chain combines TRBV18 with TRBJ1-2, with TRBD1 matching 7 bases. After removal of 6 bases from V and 0 bases from J, the junction contained 7 bases not matched to a gene. Germline V CDR1 and CDR2: KGHSH, LQKENI. The length of the CDR3 is 15 residues.

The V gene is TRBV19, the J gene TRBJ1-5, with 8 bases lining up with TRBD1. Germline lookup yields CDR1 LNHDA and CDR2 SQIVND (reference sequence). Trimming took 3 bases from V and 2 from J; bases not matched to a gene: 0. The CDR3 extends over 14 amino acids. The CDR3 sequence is CASSMGQGNQPQHF. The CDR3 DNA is TGTGCCAGTAGTATGGGACAGGGCAATCAGCCCCAGCATTTT.

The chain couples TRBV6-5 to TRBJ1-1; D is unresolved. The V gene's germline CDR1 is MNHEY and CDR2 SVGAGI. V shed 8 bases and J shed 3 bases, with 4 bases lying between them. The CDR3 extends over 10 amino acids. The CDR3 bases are TGTGCCAGCGGCCACACTGAAGCTTTCTTT. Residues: CASGHTEAFF.

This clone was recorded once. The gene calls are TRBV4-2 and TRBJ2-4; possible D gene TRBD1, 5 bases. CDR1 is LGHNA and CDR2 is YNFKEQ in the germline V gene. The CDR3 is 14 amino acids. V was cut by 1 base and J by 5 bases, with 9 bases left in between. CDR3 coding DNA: TGTGCCAGCAGCCAAGGCCTCAGGGAAAACATTCAGTACTTC. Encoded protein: CASSQGLRENIQYF.

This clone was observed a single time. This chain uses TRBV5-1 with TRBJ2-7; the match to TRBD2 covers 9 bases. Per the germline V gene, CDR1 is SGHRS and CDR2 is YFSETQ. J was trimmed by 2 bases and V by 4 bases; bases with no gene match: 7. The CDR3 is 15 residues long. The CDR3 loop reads CASSKNPSGTYEQYF. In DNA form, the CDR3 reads TGCGCCAGCAGCAAAAACCCTAGCGGGACCTACGAGCAGTACTTC.

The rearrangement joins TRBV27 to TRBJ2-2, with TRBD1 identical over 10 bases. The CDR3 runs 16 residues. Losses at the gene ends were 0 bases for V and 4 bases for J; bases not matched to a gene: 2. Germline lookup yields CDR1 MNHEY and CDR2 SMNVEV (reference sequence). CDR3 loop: CASSLSGTGVTGELFF. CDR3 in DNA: TGTGCCAGCAGTTTATCTGGGACAGGGGTCACCGGGGAGCTGTTTTTT.

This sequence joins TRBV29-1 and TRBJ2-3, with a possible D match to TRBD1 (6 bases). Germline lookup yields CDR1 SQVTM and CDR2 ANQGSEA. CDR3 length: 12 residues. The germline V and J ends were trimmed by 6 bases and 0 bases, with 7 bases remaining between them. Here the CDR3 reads CSVDSSTDTQYF. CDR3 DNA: TGCAGCGTGGACAGTAGCACAGATACGCAGTATTTT.

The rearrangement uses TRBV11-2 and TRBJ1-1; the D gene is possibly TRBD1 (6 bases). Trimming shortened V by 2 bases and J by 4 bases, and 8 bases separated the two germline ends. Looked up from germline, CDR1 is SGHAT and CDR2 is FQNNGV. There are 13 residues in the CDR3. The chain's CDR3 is CASSLLGATEAFF. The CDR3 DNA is TGTGCCAGCAGCTTATTGGGGGCCACTGAAGCTTTCTTT.

This CDR3 is CASSEATLAEAFF. The DNA of the CDR3 is TGTGCCAGCAGTGAGGCTACTTTAGCGGAAGCTTTCTTT. The chain uses TRBV2 and TRBJ1-1; no clear D. The germline V gene encodes CDR1 SNHLY and CDR2 FYNNEI. CDR3 length: 13 amino acids. With 3 bases removed from V and 8 bases from J, the gap between germline ends came to 13 bases.

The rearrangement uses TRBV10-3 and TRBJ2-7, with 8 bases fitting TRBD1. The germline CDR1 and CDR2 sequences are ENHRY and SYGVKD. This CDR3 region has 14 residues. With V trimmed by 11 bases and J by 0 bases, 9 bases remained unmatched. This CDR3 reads CASTDRVSSYEQYF. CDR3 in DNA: TGTGCCTCGACGGACAGGGTAAGCTCCTACGAGCAGTACTTC.